The 2 T cell receptor beta chains given below trace back to one sample, sequenced in a study of early T cells in non-severe SARS-CoV-2 infection (dated by TCRdb to the early 2020s). The library was made by 5' RACE. Sequenced on a NextSeq 500. TCRdb reworked the public reads: Q25 trimming with fastp, MiXCR clone assembly, productive beta chains retained. All rows with the same CDR3 protein become a single entry with the most common DNA and genes. In all, the sample holds about 27,000 distinct CDR3 sequences, and around 3% of those were seen once. Roughly 0.7% of the sample lies in the top ten. The sample was whole blood. Every receptor here comes from an adult who was a healthcare worker with PCR-confirmed SARS-CoV-2 infection or an uninfected control (not recorded which).

Ten or more counts support this clonotype. The rearrangement uses TRBV5-1 and TRBJ2-1; 9 bases are shared with TRBD1. This CDR3 has 15 amino acids. V was clipped by 4 bases and J by 8 bases; unmatched bases: 10. Germline V gene sequence: CDR1 SGHRS, CDR2 YFSETQ. CDR3 nucleotides: TGCGCCAGCAGCAAAAACAGGGGGCGCTTCCATGAGCAGTTCTTC. Protein: CASSKNRGRFHEQFF.

This clonotype was seen repeatedly, ten times or more. CDR3 in amino acids: CASSPRTEAYEQYV. In nucleotides, the CDR3 is TGTGCCAGCAGCCCGAGGACGGAAGCCTACGAGCAGTACGTC. The chain has TRBV13 and TRBJ2-7, with unresolved D. The V gene's germline CDR1 is PRHDT and CDR2 FYEKMQ (reference sequence). Between the trimmed V and J ends, which lost 5 bases and 2 bases, there was a span of 13 bases. The length of the CDR3 is 14 residues.